This T cell receptor (beta chain) appears in the sequencing data of a study of Ad26.COV2.S vaccination and SARS-CoV-2 variants. Treatment indicated: about 20 received Ad26.COV2.S at low or high dose, single or two shots; about 5 received placebo; per-sample allocation not given. Material that was analyzed had been drawn on day 63 after the first vaccine or placebo injection. It was Wuhan-strain SARS-CoV-2 spike that the Ad26 vaccine vector expressed. The germline V gene has CDR1 SGHDN and CDR2 FVKESK. V was trimmed by 4 bases and J by 0 bases, leaving 4 bases between them. The CDR3 totals 13 residues. Repertoires were generated with immunoSEQ multiplex PCR, while TCRdb's copy carries only in-frame clones and drops some. This sample has hundreds of thousands of clones, with approximately 88% found just once.

The rearrangement joins TRBV14 to TRBJ1-5; D gene ambiguous. Sequences were derived from peripheral blood, sampled in a trial of Ad26.COV2.S vaccine versus placebo. This TCR was sampled from a person aged 18 to 59 who received the Ad26.COV2.S COVID-19 vaccine or a placebo. CDR3 protein: CASSLYSNQPQHF. The DNA of the CDR3 is TGTGCCAGCAGCCTTTATAGCAATCAGCCCCAGCATTTT.